This TCR beta chain was profiled in a study of blood T cells in healthy people across ages. Germline CDR1 SGHRS, CDR2 YFSETQ. V gave up 1 base and J gave up 1 base, with 12 bases separating them. The CDR3 is 17 amino acids. A second PCR of about 7 to 12 cycles used a sample-barcoded 5' primer and a J-beta primer mix. TCRdb used MiXCR to reprocess the 5' RACE reads, holding one entry per CDR3 protein. The sample lists approximately 780,000 distinct CDR3 sequences, 20% to 30% occurring once. This sample was shared with a second study, whose subject was T cells of mothers and their children. From that report: Per mother, over 9 million TCR beta CDR3 reads were obtained; per child, a few million. Detection of persistent microchimeric T cell clones did not occur.

Sequenced: blood. This rearrangement joins TRBV5-1 to TRBJ2-6, with D tentatively TRBD1 or TRBD2 (5 bases each). The sequence was obtained from a boy aged 5-17 years in good health. The CDR3 DNA follows: TGCGCCAGCAGCTTGATGGGGCGGGCGTCTGGGGCCAACGTCCTGACTTTC. Its protein is CASSLMGRASGANVLTF.